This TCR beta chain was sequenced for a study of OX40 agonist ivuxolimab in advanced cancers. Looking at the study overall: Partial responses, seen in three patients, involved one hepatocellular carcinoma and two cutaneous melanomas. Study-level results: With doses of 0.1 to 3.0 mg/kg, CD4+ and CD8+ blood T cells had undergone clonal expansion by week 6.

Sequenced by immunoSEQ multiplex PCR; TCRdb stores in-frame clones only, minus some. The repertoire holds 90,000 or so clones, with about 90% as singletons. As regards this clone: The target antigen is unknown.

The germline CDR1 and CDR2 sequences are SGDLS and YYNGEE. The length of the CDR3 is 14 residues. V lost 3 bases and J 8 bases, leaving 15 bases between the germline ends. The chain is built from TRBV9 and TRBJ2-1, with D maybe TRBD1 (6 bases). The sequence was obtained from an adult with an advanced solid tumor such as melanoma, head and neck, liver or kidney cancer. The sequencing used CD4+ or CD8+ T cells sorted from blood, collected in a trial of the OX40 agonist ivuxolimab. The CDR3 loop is CASSAYFQGYEQFF. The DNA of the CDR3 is TGTGCCAGCAGCGCATACTTCCAGGGGTATGAGCAGTTCTTC. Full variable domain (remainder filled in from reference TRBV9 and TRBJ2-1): DSGVTQTPKHLITATGQRVTLRCSPRSGDLSVYWYQQSLDQGLQFLIQYYNGEERAKGNILERFSAQQFPDLHSELNLSSLELGDSALYFCASSAYFQGYEQFFGPGTRLTVL.